The source of this T cell receptor beta chain is a study of technical replicates of blood from a few donors (TCRdb year 2017). CDR3 length: 15 amino acids, cysteine to phenylalanine. Of all the DNA, just the CDR3 is kept, 45 bases in frame from base 1. The germline V gene (reference sequence) supplies CDR1 SSHAT and CDR2 FNYEAQ. Compared with germline, V lacks 5 bases and J lacks 3 bases; bases without a gene match: 6. To note about this clone: The specificity of this receptor is unknown. No base-level quality is on record; no much larger clone is a single base apart.

The receptor library was made with the immunoSEQ multiplex PCR assay. In TCRdb, the immuneACCESS table is reduced to in-frame sequences with V and J assigned. These tables do not hold every clone; where another copy was compared, an unresolved V gene accounts for under half, and the others remain unexplained. For this sample there are around 60,000 clones; roughly 92% appear just once. The ten largest account for 4.3% of the sample. Recombination linked TRBV7-7 to TRBJ2-3, with 9 central nucleotides matching TRBD1. The sequencing sample was made of PBMCs. This sequence originates from a human donor in good health. Some clones in this sample may be carry-over from other donors' samples. The bases are TGTGCCAGCAGCATTGGGACAGGGTTTACAGATACGCAGTATTTT. Translated, this is CASSIGTGFTDTQYF.